These 9 T cell receptor beta chains came from one sample sequenced in a study of OX40 agonist ivuxolimab in advanced cancers. Clones were read by immunoSEQ multiplex PCR, and TCRdb kept only the in-frame ones, dropping some. The table has about 100,000 clones, under 95% seen once. The sample here was CD4+ or CD8+ T cells sorted from blood, taken in a trial of the OX40 agonist ivuxolimab. The receptors were gathered from an adult with an advanced solid tumor such as melanoma, head and neck, liver or kidney cancer.

V gene TRBV11-3 combines with J gene TRBJ2-7; D gene unclear. Germline V gene sequence: CDR1 SGHNT, CDR2 YENEEA. This CDR3 spans 18 amino acids. Deletions cut 1 base from V and 3 bases from J, with 22 bases between. This CDR3 is CASSLVLEMLAPFYEQYF. CDR3 sequence (DNA): TGTGCCAGCAGCTTAGTATTAGAGATGTTGGCCCCTTTCTACGAGCAGTACTTC.

The chain recombines TRBV6-6 with TRBJ2-3, with TRBD2 matching 10 bases. Germline-derived CDR1 and CDR2 are MNHNY and SVGAGI (reference sequence). The CDR3 is made up of 14 amino acids. Germline trimming cut 5 bases from V and 2 bases from J; bases unmatched to any gene: 1. The CDR3 loop is CASSLAGVTDTQYF. The CDR3 DNA sequence: TGTGCCAGCAGTCTAGCGGGAGTCACAGATACGCAGTATTTT.

The chain recombines TRBV7-9 with TRBJ2-7, with 7 bases fitting TRBD1. The V gene's germline CDR1 is SEHNR and CDR2 FQNEAQ (reference sequence). J gave up 2 bases and V 5 bases, and 6 bases lay outside the gene matches. This CDR3 contains 14 residues. The CDR3, as DNA: TGTGCCAGCAGCACGGACAGGACGCCCTACGAGCAGTACTTC. Translating gives CASSTDRTPYEQYF.

Turning to this clone: Other DNA sequences of this sample code for an identical CDR3. The V call is TRBV5-6, the J call TRBJ2-3, with no clear D. This CDR3 contains 12 residues. Germline lookup yields CDR1 SGHDT and CDR2 YYEEEE. V shed 4 bases and J shed 3 bases, with 6 bases lying between them. The CDR3 here is CASSLRTDTQYF. DNA for the CDR3: TGTGCCAGCAGCCTCAGGACAGATACGCAGTATTTT.

The V call is TRBV5-6, the J call TRBJ2-1, with D unresolved. Germline V gene lookup returns CDR1 SGHDT and CDR2 YYEEEE. The CDR3 contains 15 residues. Trimming took 0 bases from V and 8 from J, leaving 15 bases between them. DNA for the CDR3: TGTGCCAGCAGCTTGGTCGGTGGGTATGCGGATGAGCAGTTCTTC. Translated, it gives CASSLVGGYADEQFF.

This clone was recorded a few times. In DNA form, the CDR3 reads TGTGCCAGCAGTGACGAAAGGAGGGGCCACAAGTATTTT. It encodes CASSDERRGHKYF. The chain is built from TRBV27 and TRBJ2-3, with D perhaps TRBD2 (6 bases). V lost 5 bases and J lost 13, with 19 bases in between. Germline CDR1 MNHEY, CDR2 SMNVEV (reference sequence). The CDR3 has 13 residues.

The gene calls are TRBV28 and TRBJ2-4; 12 nucleotides line up with TRBD1. The germline CDR1 and CDR2 sequences are MDHEN and SYDVKM. The CDR3 covers 16 residues. V shed 7 bases and J 4 bases; nucleotides not matched to a gene: 8. CDR3 in amino acids: CASTPGQGAGKNIQYF. CDR3 DNA sequence: TGTGCCAGCACCCCGGGACAGGGGGCTGGGAAAAACATTCAGTACTTC.

J is TRBJ2-3 and V is TRBV6-6; no clear D. CDR1 and CDR2 (germline): MNHNY, SVGAGI (reference sequence). With 5 bases removed from V and 4 bases from J, the gap between germline ends came to 7 bases. This CDR3 has 12 amino acids. CDR3 residues: CASSIPADTQYF. In DNA form, the CDR3 reads TGTGCCAGCAGTATCCCTGCAGATACGCAGTATTTT.

The V call is TRBV6-5, the J call TRBJ1-1; 10 nucleotides match TRBD1. The junction had 10 bases not matched to a gene; V was cut back by 8 bases and J by 4 bases. Germline loops: CDR1 MNHEY, CDR2 SVGAGI. The CDR3 consists of 15 residues. The CDR3 reads CASPTEDRGLTEAFF. CDR3 in DNA: TGTGCCAGCCCGACAGAAGACAGGGGGCTCACTGAAGCTTTCTTT.